The 15 T cell receptor beta chains listed next were all sequenced from one sample in a study of CD8 T cells in ankylosing spondylitis. Study observations and caveats: Ankylosing spondylitis blood seemed to carry a telltale TCR beta motif made of about 8 highly homologous variants.

No antigen is known for these receptors. TCRdb analysed the 5' RACE reads with MiXCR anew, one entry per CDR3 protein. Among around 890,000 distinct CDR3 sequences, about 11% were seen once, and the ten largest hold less than 0.65%. The sample comprised blood, either unsorted or a sorted T cell fraction (not recorded which). The origin of the receptors is a male donor with ankylosing spondylitis.

This rearrangement joins TRBV7-9 to TRBJ2-3; D possibly uses TRBD1 or TRBD2 (5 bases each). Trimming removed 5 bases at V and 0 bases at J, with 15 bases between. This CDR3 is 16 amino acids long. Germline CDR1 reads SEHNR; CDR2 reads FQNEAQ (reference sequence). Here the CDR3 DNA reads TGTGCCAGCAGCGTTATTCGTTGGGGGAGCACAGATACGCAGTATTTT. Its protein is CASSVIRWGSTDTQYF.

A few counts support this clonotype. Possible read error: a much larger clone is one base away. The gene calls are TRBV12-3 or TRBV12-4 and TRBJ2-7, with D unresolved. V lost 5 bases, J lost 5 bases, and 7 bases lay in between. This CDR3 has 11 residues. For the CDR3, the DNA is TGTGCCAGCAGTAACTACCACGAGCAGTACTTC. Translated, it gives CASSNYHEQYF.

This clonotype showed up just a few times. The chain joins TRBV10-3 to TRBJ2-5, with a weak D call TRBD2 (7 bases). The CDR3 has 13 residues. Trimming removed 9 bases at V and 1 base at J, with 12 bases between. CDR1 and CDR2 (germline): ENHRY, SYGVKD. CDR3 protein: CAIYREGQETQYF. CDR3 bases: TGTGCCATTTACAGGGAGGGCCAAGAGACCCAGTACTTC.

The chain is built from TRBV5-1 and TRBJ2-7; D not resolved. Trimming took 4 bases from V and 1 from J, leaving 12 bases between them. The CDR3 runs to 14 residues. The germline V gene has CDR1 SGHRS and CDR2 YFSETQ. CDR3: CASSQGSNSYEQYF. CDR3 sequence (DNA): TGCGCCAGCAGCCAAGGATCGAATTCCTACGAGCAGTACTTC.

The genes are TRBV12-3 or TRBV12-4 and TRBJ1-5, with no clear D. The CDR3 has 16 residues. With 6 bases removed from V and 4 bases from J, the gap between germline ends came to 19 bases. The chain's CDR3 is CASSHNPTIGNQPQHF. The CDR3 DNA reads as TGTGCCAGCAGCCACAACCCAACAATAGGGAATCAGCCCCAGCATTTT.

This clonotype was seen at least ten times. The gene calls are TRBV20-1 and TRBJ1-3, with a possible D match to TRBD1 (6 bases). Germline-derived CDR1 and CDR2 are DFQATT and SNEGSKA (reference sequence). V was pared by 5 bases and J by 4 bases, with 12 bases between. The CDR3 is made up of 13 amino acids. The CDR3 DNA sequence: TGCAGTGCTGGGACACGATTGGGAAACACCATATATTTT. Its protein is CSAGTRLGNTIYF.

The rearrangement links TRBV20-1 to TRBJ2-7, with 7 bases matching TRBD2. Germline V gene lookup returns CDR1 DFQATT and CDR2 SNEGSKA (reference sequence). The CDR3 totals 13 residues. Trimming cost V 5 bases and J 3 bases; bases outside gene matches: 7. This chain's CDR3 is CSAPSAGVYEQYF. Here the CDR3 DNA reads TGCAGTGCTCCCTCTGCGGGAGTCTACGAGCAGTACTTC.

The rearrangement links TRBV10-3 to TRBJ2-7; D is ambiguous. This CDR3 is built from 11 residues. With 5 bases removed from V and 5 bases from J, the gap between germline ends came to 7 bases. The V gene's germline CDR1 is ENHRY and CDR2 SYGVKD. DNA of the CDR3: TGTGCCATCAGTAGGTATGACGAGCAGTACTTC. This encodes CAISRYDEQYF.

This rearrangement joins TRBV6-5 to TRBJ2-1; D remains unclear. This CDR3 has 12 amino acids. Germline V gene lookup returns CDR1 MNHEY and CDR2 SVGAGI. V lost 7 bases to trimming and J lost 2 bases, with 6 bases between them. DNA of the CDR3: TGTGCCAGCACTTCGACCTACAATGAGCAGTTCTTC. This sequence encodes CASTSTYNEQFF.

This clonotype was found a few times. The chain links TRBV6-5 to TRBJ2-1, with a tentative D call TRBD2 (5 bases). This CDR3 has 16 residues. V was shortened by 0 bases and J by 2 bases, with 11 bases between the two germline ends. Germline V CDR1 and CDR2: MNHEY, SVGAGI. The CDR3 protein is CASSYSRVRAYNEQFF. CDR3 sequence (DNA): TGTGCCAGCAGTTACTCGAGGGTTAGGGCCTACAATGAGCAGTTCTTC.

This clonotype was seen a few times. The chain carries TRBV6-5 and TRBJ2-3, with 8 bases aligning to TRBD2. The CDR3 length is 16 residues. Trimming removed 6 bases from V and 4 bases from J; junction bases left unmatched: 12. CDR1 is MNHEY, CDR2 SVGAGI, per germline. CDR3 sequence (DNA): TGTGCCAGCAGACCCTTCCCGGGACTAGTCGCAGATACGCAGTATTTT. Protein product: CASRPFPGLVADTQYF.

V gene TRBV20-1 combines with J gene TRBJ2-5; 8 bases agree with TRBD2. Germline CDR1 DFQATT, CDR2 SNEGSKA (reference sequence). With 0 bases clipped from V and 5 bases from J, the junction kept 8 bases outside the gene matches. The CDR3 spans 15 residues. The CDR3 region is CSARERRGVGETQYF. The DNA of the CDR3 is TGCAGTGCTAGAGAGAGGCGGGGGGTCGGGGAGACCCAGTACTTC.

The V gene is TRBV10-2, the J gene TRBJ2-7, with D possibly being TRBD1 or TRBD2 (5 bases each). Germline CDR1 WSHSY, CDR2 SAAADI. This CDR3 spans 12 amino acids. The V end was cut by 10 bases, the J end by 0 bases, with 10 bases between. The CDR3 DNA sequence: TGCGCCACCAGAGGGGCCTCCTACGAGCAGTACTTC. Translating it yields CATRGASYEQYF.

V and J are TRBV27 and TRBJ2-5; a possible D gene is TRBD1 (6 bases). CDR3 length: 14 residues. Germline assignment: CDR1 MNHEY and CDR2 SMNVEV (reference sequence). The ends were cut back, 5 bases at V and 0 bases at J, with 10 bases in the middle. The CDR3 sequence: CASSRRDNQETQYF. The CDR3 DNA sequence: TGTGCCAGCAGTCGCCGGGACAACCAAGAGACCCAGTACTTC.

The chain carries TRBV20-1 and TRBJ2-3; D remains ambiguous. V was cut by 6 bases and J by 0 bases, with 13 bases left in between. The CDR3 has 14 residues. Germline CDR1 and CDR2: DFQATT and SNEGSKA (reference sequence). The CDR3 sequence is CSADKGKSTDTQYF. CDR3 in DNA: TGCAGTGCCGACAAAGGAAAAAGCACAGATACGCAGTATTTT.